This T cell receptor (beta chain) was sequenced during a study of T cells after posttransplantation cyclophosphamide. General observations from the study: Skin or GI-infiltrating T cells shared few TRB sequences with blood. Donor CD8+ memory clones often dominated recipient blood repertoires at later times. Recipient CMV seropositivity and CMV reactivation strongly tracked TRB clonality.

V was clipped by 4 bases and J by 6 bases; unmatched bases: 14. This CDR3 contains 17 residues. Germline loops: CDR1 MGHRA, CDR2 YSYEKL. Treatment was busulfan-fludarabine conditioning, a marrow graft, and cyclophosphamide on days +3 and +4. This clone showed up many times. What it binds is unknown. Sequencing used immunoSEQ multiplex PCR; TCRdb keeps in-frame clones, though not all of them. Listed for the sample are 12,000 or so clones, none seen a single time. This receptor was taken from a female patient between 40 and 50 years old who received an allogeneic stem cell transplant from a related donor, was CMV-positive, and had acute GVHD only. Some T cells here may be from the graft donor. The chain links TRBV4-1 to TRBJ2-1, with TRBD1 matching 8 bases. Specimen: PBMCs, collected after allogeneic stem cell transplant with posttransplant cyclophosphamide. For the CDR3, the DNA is TGCGCCAGCAGCCCCCAAACAGGGGGATTCGGCGTCAATGAGCAGTTCTTC. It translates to CASSPQTGGFGVNEQFF.